The clone carrying this T cell receptor (beta chain) was observed once. Its target is unknown. Primers: 60 Vbeta forward and 13 Jbeta reverse. Only in-frame clones appear in the TCRdb table, and some are missing; sequencing was by immunoSEQ multiplex PCR. The table has 250,000 to 350,000 clones, more than 55% seen once. These data originate in a study of cytomegalovirus exposure and HLA in healthy donors. The study, taken as a whole, reports: In a later analysis, several top co-occurrence clusters appeared linked to parvovirus B19, influenza, CMV and Epstein-Barr virus.

The germline V and J ends were trimmed by 9 bases and 0 bases, with 9 bases remaining between them. Germline lookup yields CDR1 MNHEY and CDR2 SVGAGI. The CDR3 extends over 13 amino acids. The sequenced sample was PBMCs. This clonotype was obtained from a female donor in good health and CMV-seronegative. The chain joins TRBV6-5 to TRBJ1-5; tentative D call: TRBD1 (6 bases). The CDR3 loop reads CASGQFSNQPQHF. The CDR3 coding sequence is TGTGCCAGTGGACAGTTTAGCAATCAGCCCCAGCATTTT.